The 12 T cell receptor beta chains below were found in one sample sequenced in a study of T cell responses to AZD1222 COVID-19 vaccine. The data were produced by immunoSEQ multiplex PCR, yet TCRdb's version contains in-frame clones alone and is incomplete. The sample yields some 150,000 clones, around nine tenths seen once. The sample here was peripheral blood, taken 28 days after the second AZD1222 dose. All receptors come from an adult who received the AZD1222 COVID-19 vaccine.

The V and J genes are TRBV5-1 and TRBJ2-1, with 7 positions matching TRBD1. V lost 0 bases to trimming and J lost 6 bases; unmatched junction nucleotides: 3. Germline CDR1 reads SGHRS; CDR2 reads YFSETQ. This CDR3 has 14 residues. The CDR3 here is CASSLEGARNEQFF. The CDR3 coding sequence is TGCGCCAGCAGCTTGGAGGGGGCGCGCAATGAGCAGTTCTTC.

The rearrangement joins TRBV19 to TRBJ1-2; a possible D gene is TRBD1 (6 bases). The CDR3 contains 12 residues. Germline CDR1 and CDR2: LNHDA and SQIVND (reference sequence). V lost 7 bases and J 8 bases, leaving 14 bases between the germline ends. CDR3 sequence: CASITGSGGYTF. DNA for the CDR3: TGTGCCAGTATTACAGGGTCCGGGGGCTACACCTTC.

CDR3 sequence: CASSLSAQNTGELFF. CDR3 coding DNA: TGTGCCAGCAGCTTATCGGCACAGAACACCGGGGAGCTGTTTTTT. The gene calls are TRBV7-9 and TRBJ2-2; D gene unclear. Germline V gene sequence: CDR1 SEHNR, CDR2 FQNEAQ (reference sequence). The CDR3 is 15 amino acids. V lost 2 bases and J 1 base, leaving 8 bases between the germline ends.

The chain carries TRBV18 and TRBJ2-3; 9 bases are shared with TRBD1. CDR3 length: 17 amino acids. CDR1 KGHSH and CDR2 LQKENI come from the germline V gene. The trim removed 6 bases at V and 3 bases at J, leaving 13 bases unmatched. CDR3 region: CASSQSDRGKDTDTQYF. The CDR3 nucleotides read TGTGCCAGCTCGCAAAGTGACAGGGGGAAGGATACAGATACGCAGTATTTT.

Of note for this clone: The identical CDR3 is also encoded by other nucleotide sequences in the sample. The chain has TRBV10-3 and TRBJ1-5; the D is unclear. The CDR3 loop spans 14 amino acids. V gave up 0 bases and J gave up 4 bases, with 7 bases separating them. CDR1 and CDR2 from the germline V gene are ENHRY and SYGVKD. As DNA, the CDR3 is TGTGCCATCAGTGAGTCGACGGGGAATCAGCCCCAGCATTTT. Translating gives CAISESTGNQPQHF.

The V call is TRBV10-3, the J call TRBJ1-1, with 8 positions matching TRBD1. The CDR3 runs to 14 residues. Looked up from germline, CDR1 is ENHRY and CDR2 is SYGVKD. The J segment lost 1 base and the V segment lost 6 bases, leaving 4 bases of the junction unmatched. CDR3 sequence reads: CAISRDRGNTEAFF. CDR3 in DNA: TGTGCCATCAGCCGTGACAGGGGGAACACTGAAGCTTTCTTT.

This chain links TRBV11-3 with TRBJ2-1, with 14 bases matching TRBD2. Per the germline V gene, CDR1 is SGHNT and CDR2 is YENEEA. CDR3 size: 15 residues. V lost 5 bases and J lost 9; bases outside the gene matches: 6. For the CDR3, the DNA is TGTGCCAGCAGCCCCTCGGGACTAGCGGGAGTTGAGCAGTTCTTC. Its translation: CASSPSGLAGVEQFF.

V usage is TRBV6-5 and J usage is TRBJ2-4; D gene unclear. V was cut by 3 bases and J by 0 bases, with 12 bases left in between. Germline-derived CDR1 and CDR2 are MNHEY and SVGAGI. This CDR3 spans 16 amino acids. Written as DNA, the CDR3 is TGTGCCAGCAGTTATGGGGAAGCTCTAGCCAAAAACATTCAGTACTTC. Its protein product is CASSYGEALAKNIQYF.

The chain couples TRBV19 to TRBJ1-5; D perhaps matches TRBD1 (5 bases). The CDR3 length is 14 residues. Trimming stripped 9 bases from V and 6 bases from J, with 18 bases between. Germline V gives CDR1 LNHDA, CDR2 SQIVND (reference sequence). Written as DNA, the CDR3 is TGTGCCAGCTACGGGGGAACTTACCGTCAGCCCCAGCATTTT. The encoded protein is CASYGGTYRQPQHF.

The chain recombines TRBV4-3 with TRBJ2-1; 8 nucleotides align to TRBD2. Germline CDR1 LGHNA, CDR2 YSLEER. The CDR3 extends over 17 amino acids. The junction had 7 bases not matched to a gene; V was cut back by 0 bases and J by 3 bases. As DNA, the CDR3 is TGCGCCAGCAGCCAAGATCAAGCGGGAGCCGTCTACAATGAGCAGTTCTTC. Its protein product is CASSQDQAGAVYNEQFF.

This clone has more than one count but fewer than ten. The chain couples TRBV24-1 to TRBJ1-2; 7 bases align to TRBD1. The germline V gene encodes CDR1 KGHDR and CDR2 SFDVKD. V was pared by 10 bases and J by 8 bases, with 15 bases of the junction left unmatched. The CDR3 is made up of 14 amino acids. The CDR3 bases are TGTGCCACGGCCGAGGGGGCAACAGGGTTGGGCTACACCTTC. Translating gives CATAEGATGLGYTF.

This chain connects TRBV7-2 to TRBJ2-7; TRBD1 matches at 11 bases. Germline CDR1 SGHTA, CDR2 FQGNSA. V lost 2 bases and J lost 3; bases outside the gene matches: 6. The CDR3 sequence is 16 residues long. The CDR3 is CASSLQLGTGGYEQYF. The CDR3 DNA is TGTGCCAGCAGCTTACAGTTAGGGACAGGGGGCTACGAGCAGTACTTC.